This is a list of T cell receptor beta chains from one sample in a study of graft-versus-host responses after intestinal transplantation. The method was immunoSEQ multiplex PCR; TCRdb's version includes in-frame clones alone and lacks a portion of them. Among over 65,000 clones listed, around 93% were seen once. Antigens for these TCRs are unknown. The sequenced sample was unstimulated CD8+ T cells sorted from spleen or lymph node cells, obtained before transplant. Every receptor here comes from a human donor who was the organ donor for an intestinal transplant. CDR3s include the opening cysteine and the closing phenylalanine or tryptophan. Each record gives: clone size, J gene, V gene, CDR3 length, D gene, CDR3 protein, CDR3 DNA. D genes are given only for firm matches. Clone sizes are given selectively: once, few, many, or a class where the clone is expanded.

few	TRBJ2-2	TRBV7-9	14	NA	CASSLTPDTGELFF	TGTGCCAGCAGCCTCACCCCGGATACCGGGGAGCTGTTTTTT
NA	TRBJ1-5	TRBV5-7	17	TRBD1	CASSLGVSGGFNQPQHF	TGTGCCAGCAGCTTGGGGGTGTCAGGGGGCTTCAATCAGCCCCAGCATTTT
few	TRBJ2-7	TRBV9	15	NA	CASSVESSPTYEQYF	TGTGCCAGCAGCGTAGAGTCCAGCCCTACCTACGAGCAGTACTTC
NA	TRBJ1-2	TRBV9	11	NA	CASSGMTGYTF	TGTGCCAGCAGCGGCATGACCGGCTACACCTTC
once	TRBJ1-5	TRBV27	13	NA	CASSLVSNQPQHF	TGTGCCAGCAGTTTGGTCTCCAATCAGCCCCAGCATTTT
NA	TRBJ1-1	TRBV29-1	12	NA	CSGWGLNTEAFF	TGCAGCGGTTGGGGGCTGAACACTGAAGCTTTCTTT
once	TRBJ2-2	TRBV7-2	17	TRBD2	CASSLGSSGRFGGELFF	TGTGCCAGCAGCTTAGGATCTAGCGGGAGATTCGGCGGGGAGCTGTTTTTT
once	TRBJ2-7	TRBV2	14	NA	CASSVGTPSHEQYF	TGTGCCAGCAGTGTTGGTACTCCTTCCCACGAGCAGTACTTC
NA	TRBJ1-2	TRBV30	13	TRBD1	CAGEDRTFYGYTF	TGTGCCGGAGAGGACAGGACATTCTATGGCTACACCTTC
NA	TRBJ2-4	TRBV2	17	NA	CASSDGWAGLAKNIQYF	TGTGCCAGCAGTGATGGTTGGGCAGGGCTAGCCAAAAACATTCAGTACTTC
few	TRBJ1-2	TRBV7-9	13	NA	CASSLVPAYGYTF	TGTGCCAGCAGCTTAGTCCCCGCATATGGCTACACCTTC
NA	TRBJ2-7	TRBV6-5	15	NA	CASSYNGDRTHEQYF	TGTGCCAGCAGTTACAATGGGGATAGAACCCACGAGCAGTACTTC
NA	TRBJ2-5	TRBV27	11	NA	CASRQQETQYF	TGTGCCAGTAGACAGCAAGAGACCCAGTACTTC
NA	TRBJ1-1	TRBV6-6	13	NA	CASSPRGYTEAFF	TGTGCCAGCAGTCCCCGGGGTTACACTGAAGCTTTCTTT
NA	TRBJ2-5	TRBV2	16	TRBD2	CASSEGLAGELETQYF	TGTGCCAGCAGTGAGGGACTAGCGGGAGAATTGGAGACCCAGTACTTC
NA	TRBJ1-6	TRBV27	16	NA	CASTRTVSSYNSPLHF	TGTGCCAGCACACGGACCGTAAGCTCCTATAATTCACCCCTCCACTTT
NA	TRBJ2-6	TRBV5-4	13	NA	CASSLSGANVLTF	TGTGCCAGCAGCTTGTCTGGGGCCAACGTCCTGACTTTC
NA	TRBJ1-3	TRBV13	14	NA	CASTLGGVGNTIYF	TGTGCCAGCACCTTAGGTGGCGTAGGAAACACCATATATTTT
NA	TRBJ2-1	TRBV29-1	14	NA	CSVQVGGSTNEQFF	TGCAGTGTACAAGTTGGGGGGAGTACAAATGAGCAGTTCTTC
NA	TRBJ2-4	TRBV6-5	13	NA	CASQPTAKNIQYF	TGTGCCAGCCAGCCTACAGCCAAAAACATTCAGTACTTC
NA	TRBJ2-1	TRBV6-5	16	TRBD2	CASSYWASGSYNEQFF	TGTGCCAGCAGTTACTGGGCTAGCGGTTCATACAATGAGCAGTTCTTC
NA	TRBJ1-1	TRBV6-5	13	NA	CASSPGFGTEAFF	TGTGCCAGCAGTCCAGGGTTTGGCACTGAAGCTTTCTTT
NA	TRBJ2-7	TRBV7-6	15	TRBD1	CASSQTGGESYEQYF	TGTGCCAGCAGCCAGACAGGGGGCGAGTCCTACGAGCAGTACTTC
NA	TRBJ2-2	TRBV7-9	11	NA	CASSLTGELFF	TGTGCCAGCAGCTTAACCGGGGAGCTGTTTTTT
NA	TRBJ1-2	TRBV11-3	17	NA	CASSLTPGRTYIDGYTF	TGTGCCAGCAGCTTAACACCTGGACGAACATACATTGATGGCTACACCTTC
NA	TRBJ1-1	TRBV18	13	TRBD1	CASSVDRGRRAFF	TGTGCCAGCTCTGTCGACAGGGGGCGACGAGCTTTCTTT
NA	TRBJ2-7	TRBV7-2	14	TRBD1	CASSRSGGAYEQYF	TGTGCCAGCAGTCGTTCAGGGGGTGCCTACGAGCAGTACTTC
few	TRBJ2-3	TRBV9	14	NA	CASSERDSTDTQYF	TGTGCCAGCAGCGAAAGAGACAGCACAGATACGCAGTATTTT
NA	TRBJ2-2	TRBV7-9	16	TRBD2	CASSFRLAANTGELFF	TGTGCCAGCAGCTTTCGACTAGCGGCGAACACCGGGGAGCTGTTTTTT
few	TRBJ2-7	TRBV27	15	TRBD2	CASSSLAGGLYEQYF	TGTGCCAGCAGTTCTCTAGCGGGGGGACTCTACGAGCAGTACTTC
NA	TRBJ1-4	TRBV15	14	NA	CATSNRVTNEKLFF	TGTGCCACCAGCAACAGGGTGACTAATGAAAAACTGTTTTTT
NA	TRBJ1-2	TRBV28	17	NA	CASSLGLSRVANYGYTF	TGTGCCAGCAGTTTAGGTCTTTCTAGGGTAGCTAACTATGGCTACACCTTC
NA	TRBJ1-1	TRBV11-3	16	TRBD1	CASSLEGQNMNTEAFF	TGTGCCAGCAGCTTGGAGGGACAGAACATGAACACTGAAGCTTTCTTT
NA	TRBJ2-3	TRBV6-6	15	NA	CASSPLPGGTDTQYF	TGTGCCAGCAGTCCCCTACCTGGAGGCACAGATACGCAGTATTTT
NA	TRBJ2-3	TRBV7-9	12	NA	CASSVSTDTQYF	TGTGCCAGCAGCGTATCCACAGATACGCAGTATTTT
NA	TRBJ2-7	TRBV21-1	16	NA	CASSAVIATLLDEQYF	TGTGCCAGCAGTGCTGTGATAGCTACACTGTTAGACGAGCAGTACTTC
NA	TRBJ2-5	TRBV7-3	15	NA	CASSYWVGDRETQYF	TGTGCCAGCAGCTATTGGGTGGGGGATCGGGAGACCCAGTACTTC
NA	TRBJ1-5	TRBV7-9	15	NA	CASSSDGYSNQPQHF	TGTGCCAGCAGCTCGGACGGTTATAGCAATCAGCCCCAGCATTTT
NA	TRBJ1-1	TRBV9	13	NA	CASSPTGHTEAFF	TGTGCCAGCAGCCCGACGGGGCACACTGAAGCTTTCTTT
NA	TRBJ1-6	TRBV10-1	16	TRBD1	CASSPGQDLENSPLHF	TGCGCCAGCAGCCCGGGACAGGATCTGGAAAATTCACCCCTCCACTTT
NA	TRBJ2-5	TRBV7-2	15	TRBD2	CASSGPGLAGATQYF	TGTGCCAGCAGCGGTCCGGGACTAGCGGGCGCGACCCAGTACTTC
NA	TRBJ2-3	TRBV29-1	15	TRBD2	CSVETSGGPTDTQYF	TGCAGCGTTGAGACTAGCGGGGGCCCCACAGATACGCAGTATTTT
NA	TRBJ1-1	TRBV4-1	13	NA	CASSQDIFAEAFF	TGCGCCAGCAGCCAAGACATTTTCGCTGAAGCTTTCTTT
NA	TRBJ1-1	TRBV27	15	NA	CASRLGEGMNTEAFF	TGTGCCAGCAGGCTCGGAGAGGGCATGAACACTGAAGCTTTCTTT
NA	TRBJ2-1	TRBV6-1	12	NA	CASSEYLDEQFF	TGTGCCAGCAGTGAATATCTCGATGAGCAGTTCTTC
NA	TRBJ1-2	TRBV7-2	15	NA	CATPRGNSASYGYTF	TGTGCCACCCCACGCGGGAACAGCGCCAGCTATGGCTACACCTTC
few	TRBJ2-7	TRBV7-6	13	NA	CASSLMSSYEQYF	TGTGCCAGCAGCTTAATGAGCTCCTACGAGCAGTACTTC
NA	TRBJ1-1	TRBV5-4	17	NA	CASSLGLRGSMNTEAFF	TGTGCCAGCAGCTTAGGTTTGAGGGGGAGCATGAACACTGAAGCTTTCTTT
NA	TRBJ2-5	TRBV5-1	14	TRBD1	CASSLGDREETQYF	TGCGCCAGCAGCTTGGGGGACAGGGAAGAGACCCAGTACTTC
once	TRBJ1-6	TRBV11-1	13	NA	CASSQETGAPLHF	TGTGCCAGCAGCCAAGAGACAGGTGCACCCCTCCACTTT
NA	TRBJ1-1	TRBV6-5	14	NA	CASSPTWENTEAFF	TGTGCCAGCAGCCCGACGTGGGAGAACACTGAAGCTTTCTTT
NA	TRBJ1-1	TRBV10-3	13	NA	CAISDRRNTEAFF	TGTGCCATCAGTGACCGGAGGAACACTGAAGCTTTCTTT
NA	TRBJ2-7	TRBV19	13	NA	CASSMGGGYEQYF	TGTGCCAGTAGTATGGGAGGGGGCTACGAGCAGTACTTC
NA	TRBJ2-7	TRBV9	13	TRBD1	CASGAGGAYEQYF	TGTGCCAGCGGGGCAGGGGGTGCGTACGAGCAGTACTTC
once	TRBJ1-6	TRBV27	14	TRBD1	CASRPGQGESPLHF	TGTGCCAGCAGACCGGGACAGGGAGAATCACCCCTCCACTTT